These 17 T cell receptor beta chains were all obtained from the same sample, sequenced in a study of shared clonotypes between healthy human individuals. TCRdb keeps only in-frame clones here, not all; method: immunoSEQ multiplex PCR. The data hold around 1,100,000 clones, with 60% to 80% observed a single time. The sequenced material came from memory CD4+ T cells from PBMCs. Subset in this sample: CD45RA-negative fraction. These receptors all come from a man between 18 and 29 years old in good health. Some clones in this sample may be carry-over from other donors' samples.

In its sample, this clone was seen a few times. The genes are TRBV19 and TRBJ1-1; 9 nucleotides agree with TRBD1. The CDR3 is made up of 13 amino acids. The germline gives CDR1 LNHDA, CDR2 SQIVND (reference sequence). V lost 8 bases, J lost 5 bases, and 6 bases stayed unmatched. The CDR3: CASGTGMATEAFF. CDR3 nucleotide sequence: TGTGCCAGTGGGACAGGGATGGCTACTGAAGCTTTCTTT.

This clone showed up just a few times. CDR3 nucleotide sequence: TGTGCCAGCAGTTCGCGAGGATTTGGAAACACCATATATTTT. Its translation: CASSSRGFGNTIYF. The chain couples TRBV6-5 to TRBJ1-3; D is undetermined. Trimming left V 4 bases short and J 3 bases short, with 10 bases between. Germline V gene sequence: CDR1 MNHEY, CDR2 SVGAGI. CDR3 size: 14 residues.

The rearrangement uses TRBV28 and TRBJ2-5, with D possibly matching TRBD1 (5 bases). V lost 6 bases to trimming and J lost 4 bases, with 15 bases between them. The length of the CDR3 is 14 residues. The germline gives CDR1 MDHEN, CDR2 SYDVKM. DNA for the CDR3: TGTGCCAGCAGCTGGGGCCGGTCAAGAGAGACCCAGTACTTC. Residues: CASSWGRSRETQYF.

The J gene is TRBJ2-1, the V gene TRBV4-1; D gene uncertain. V was shortened by 0 bases and J by 4 bases, with 7 bases between the two germline ends. The germline V gene has CDR1 MGHRA and CDR2 YSYEKL. The CDR3 has 14 amino acids. This CDR3 is CASSQETVYNEQFF. CDR3 DNA: TGCGCCAGCAGCCAAGAGACGGTGTACAATGAGCAGTTCTTC.

The V and J genes are TRBV19 and TRBJ2-5; perhaps TRBD2 as D (6 bases). This CDR3 spans 14 amino acids. Deletions cut 10 bases from V and 2 bases from J, with 17 bases between. In germline, CDR1 is LNHDA, CDR2 SQIVND (reference sequence). CDR3 residues: CATSKGRGQETQYF. CDR3 nucleotides: TGTGCCACCTCAAAGGGACGGGGGCAAGAGACCCAGTACTTC.

The chain combines TRBV7-2 with TRBJ2-7, with 10 bases lining up with TRBD1. With 1 base clipped from V and 6 bases from J, the junction kept 3 bases outside the gene matches. CDR3 length: 14 amino acids. Germline V gene sequence: CDR1 SGHTA, CDR2 FQGNSA. CDR3 residues: CASSLGTGGREQYF. The CDR3 nucleotides are TGTGCCAGCAGCTTAGGGACAGGGGGACGCGAGCAGTACTTC.

The V gene is TRBV5-1, the J gene TRBJ1-1; D unresolved. The V gene lost 0 bases and the J gene lost 1 base, with 4 bases spanning the gap. In germline, CDR1 is SGHRS, CDR2 YFSETQ. There are 13 residues in the CDR3. CDR3 DNA sequence: TGCGCCAGCAGCTTGGCGTGGAACACTGAAGCTTTCTTT. It is translated as CASSLAWNTEAFF.

V usage is TRBV5-1 and J usage is TRBJ1-3, with D perhaps matching TRBD1 (5 bases). Trimming took 4 bases from V and 2 from J, leaving 22 bases between them. CDR3 length: 18 residues. From germline, CDR1 is SGHRS and CDR2 YFSETQ. The CDR3 region is CASSISRAGPSPGNTIYF. For the CDR3, the DNA is TGCGCCAGCAGCATTTCCCGGGCAGGGCCTTCTCCTGGAAACACCATATATTTT.

This clone appeared a single time. The CDR3, as DNA: TGTGCCAGCAGTTTATTAGGGGGGCCTAGCAATCAGCCCCAGCATTTT. Amino acid sequence: CASSLLGGPSNQPQHF. V is TRBV28 and J is TRBJ1-5, with a weak D call TRBD1 (6 bases). This CDR3 contains 16 residues. V shed 1 base and J shed 0 bases, with 10 bases lying between them. Germline V lookup: CDR1 MDHEN, CDR2 SYDVKM.

This chain links TRBV18 with TRBJ2-2; TRBD2 matches at 13 bases. CDR3 length equals 17 residues. The J segment lost 5 bases and the V segment lost 8 bases, leaving 11 bases of the junction unmatched. The germline gives CDR1 KGHSH, CDR2 LQKENI. In DNA, the CDR3 is TGTGCCAGCGCCAGACTAGCGGGAGGAAGCCCGACCGGGGAGCTGTTTTTT. Protein: CASARLAGGSPTGELFF.

The chain employs TRBV18 and TRBJ2-2; 8 bases line up with TRBD2. Germline lookup yields CDR1 KGHSH and CDR2 LQKENI. Unmatched junction bases numbered 8, after V lost 5 bases and J lost 6 bases. There are 15 residues in the CDR3. CDR3 region: CASSAREGVPGELFF. DNA of the CDR3: TGTGCCAGCTCAGCCCGGGAGGGCGTTCCCGGGGAGCTGTTTTTT.

This clone has just one count. The rearrangement joins TRBV28 to TRBJ2-3; D is uncertain. Germline V gives CDR1 MDHEN, CDR2 SYDVKM. V was shortened by 7 bases and J by 6 bases, with 17 bases between the two germline ends. The CDR3 covers 14 residues. Here the CDR3 reads CASTTPGLRDTQYF. CDR3 DNA sequence: TGTGCCAGCACCACTCCGGGCCTGAGGGATACGCAGTATTTT. Supplemented by reference TRBV28 and TRBJ2-3, the full variable domain reads DVKVTQSSRYLVKRTGEKVFLECVQDMDHENMFWYRQDPGLGLRLIYFSYDVKMKEKGDIPEGYSVSREKKERFSLILESASTNQTSMYLCASTTPGLRDTQYFGPGTRLTVL.

This rearrangement joins TRBV30 to TRBJ1-3; D ambiguous. Trimming left V 1 base short and J 4 bases short, with 14 bases between. Germline assignment: CDR1 GTSNPN and CDR2 SVGIG (reference sequence). This CDR3 spans 15 amino acids. The CDR3 protein is CAWSGTRRAGNTIYF. DNA of the CDR3: TGTGCCTGGAGTGGAACCAGGCGGGCAGGAAACACCATATATTTT.

CDR3 nucleotides: TGTGCCAGCAGCTTAGCCATGAAGGGTGAAGCTTTCTTT. Translating gives CASSLAMKGEAFF. The J gene is TRBJ1-1, the V gene TRBV7-2; no firm D call. Germline V gene lookup returns CDR1 SGHTA and CDR2 FQGNSA. The CDR3 runs to 13 residues. The V gene lost 0 bases and the J gene lost 7 bases, with 9 bases spanning the gap.

The V gene is TRBV7-2, the J gene TRBJ2-1; D gene unclear. This CDR3 region has 13 residues. Trimming pared 0 bases from V and 15 bases from J, leaving 15 bases between. Germline lookup yields CDR1 SGHTA and CDR2 FQGNSA. This CDR3 reads CASSLATAPLGFF. CDR3 nucleotide sequence: TGTGCCAGCAGCTTAGCCACAGCACCGTTGGGGTTCTTC.

The chain combines TRBV5-4 with TRBJ1-3; D remains ambiguous. The CDR3 sequence is 15 residues long. V lost 0 bases and J 4 bases, leaving 11 bases between the germline ends. Germline loops: CDR1 SGHNT, CDR2 YYREEE (reference sequence). This chain's CDR3 is CASSLAGVPGNTIYF. CDR3 coding DNA: TGTGCCAGCAGCTTGGCGGGAGTTCCCGGAAACACCATATATTTT.

V gene TRBV11-2 combines with J gene TRBJ1-1, with TRBD1 as a possible D gene (5 bases). CDR3 length: 13 amino acids. Germline assignment: CDR1 SGHAT and CDR2 FQNNGV. V dropped 0 bases and J dropped 6 bases, with 8 bases sitting between them. The CDR3 protein is CASSLDRVAEAFF. For the CDR3, the DNA is TGTGCCAGCAGCTTAGACAGGGTGGCTGAAGCTTTCTTT.